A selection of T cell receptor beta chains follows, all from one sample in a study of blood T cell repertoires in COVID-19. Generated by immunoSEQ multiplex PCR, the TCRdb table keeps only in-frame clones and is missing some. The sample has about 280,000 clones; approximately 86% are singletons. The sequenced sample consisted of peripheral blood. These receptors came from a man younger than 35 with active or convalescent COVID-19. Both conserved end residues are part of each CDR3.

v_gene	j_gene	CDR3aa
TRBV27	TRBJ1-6	CASSITGFFNSPLHF
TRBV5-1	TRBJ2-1	CASSLGGGANWVEQFF
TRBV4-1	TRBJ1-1	CASSQDWTGLTEAFF
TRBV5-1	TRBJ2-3	CATRQGQSTDTQYF
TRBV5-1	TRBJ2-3	CASSLDRQGTDTQYF
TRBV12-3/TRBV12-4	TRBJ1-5	CASSFGSNQPQHF
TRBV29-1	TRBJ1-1	CSVDRPGRRGTEAFF
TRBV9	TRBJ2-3	CASSGDHRGTDTQYF
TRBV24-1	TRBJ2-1	CATSADRGAYNEQFF
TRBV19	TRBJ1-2	CATWTGGNPGYTF